The rows below give T cell receptor beta chains drawn from one sample of a study of cytomegalovirus exposure and HLA in healthy donors. Assay used: immunoSEQ multiplex PCR; TCRdb lists only in-frame clones, some missing. The sample carries some 170,000 clones, nearly 80% recorded once. Sequences were obtained from PBMCs. These receptors all come from a man aged 40-55 years in good health and CMV-seropositive. The CDR3 runs from the conserved cysteine through the conserved F or W. The D gene is left open where the match is weak. Not every row has a clone size; where given, it reads once, few, many or a size class.

J: TRBJ2-7; D: TRBD2; size: .; V: TRBV2; CDR3: CASSEGLAGTAYEQYF; DNA: TGTGCCAGCAGTGAAGGACTAGCGGGGACCGCCTACGAGCAGTACTTC
J: TRBJ2-1; D: .; size: .; V: TRBV5-4; CDR3: CASSLVASDNEQFF; DNA: TGTGCCAGCAGCTTGGTTGCTAGCGACAATGAGCAGTTCTTC
J: TRBJ2-7; D: TRBD2; size: .; V: TRBV5-4; CDR3: CASSLGASGRAGEQYF; DNA: TGTGCCAGCAGCTTGGGGGCTAGCGGGAGGGCAGGGGAGCAGTACTTC
J: TRBJ1-2; D: .; size: .; V: TRBV6-5; CDR3: CASSYLRGDGGYTF; DNA: TGTGCCAGCAGTTACCTCCGGGGGGATGGGGGCTACACCTTC
J: TRBJ1-1; D: TRBD1; size: .; V: TRBV19; CDR3: CASSIVRGQGENTEAFF; DNA: TGTGCCAGTAGTATAGTGAGGGGGCAGGGAGAGAACACTGAAGCTTTCTTT
J: TRBJ2-2; D: .; size: .; V: TRBV11-2; CDR3: CASSTMRAQDTGELFF; DNA: TGTGCCAGCAGCACCATGCGGGCCCAGGACACCGGGGAGCTGTTTTTT
J: TRBJ2-4; D: TRBD2; size: .; V: TRBV27; CDR3: CASSSPGTSGNIQYF; DNA: TGTGCCAGCAGTTCCCCCGGGACTAGCGGAAACATTCAGTACTTC
J: TRBJ2-7; D: TRBD2; size: .; V: TRBV4-1; CDR3: CASSRGGAGAYEQYF; DNA: TGCGCCAGCAGCCGAGGAGGGGCGGGGGCCTACGAGCAGTACTTC
J: TRBJ1-4; D: .; size: few; V: TRBV19; CDR3: CASSIAATNEKLFF; DNA: TGTGCCAGTAGCATTGCGGCAACTAATGAAAAACTGTTTTTT
J: TRBJ2-6; D: .; size: .; V: TRBV1; CDR3: CTSSPVLSGANGLTF; DNA: TGCACCAGCAGCCCAGTTCTCTCTGGGGCCAACGGCCTGACTTTC
J: TRBJ2-3; D: .; size: .; V: TRBV5-5; CDR3: CASSAWGGRDTQYF; DNA: TGTGCCAGCAGCGCCTGGGGGGGGCGGGATACGCAGTATTTT
J: TRBJ2-1; D: TRBD2; size: few; V: TRBV6-1; CDR3: CASSKAGEYNEQFF; DNA: TGTGCCAGCTCGAAAGCGGGGGAGTACAATGAGCAGTTCTTC
J: TRBJ2-1; D: TRBD2; size: .; V: TRBV9; CDR3: CASSVGLAGEYNEQFF; DNA: TGTGCCAGCAGCGTAGGACTAGCGGGCGAGTACAATGAGCAGTTCTTC
J: TRBJ2-5; D: .; size: .; V: TRBV10-3; CDR3: CAISESQKETQYF; DNA: TGTGCCATCAGTGAGTCCCAGAAAGAGACCCAGTACTTC
J: TRBJ1-5; D: .; size: .; V: TRBV6-1; CDR3: CASSEDEGHQPQHF; DNA: TGTGCCAGCAGTGAAGACGAGGGACACCAGCCCCAGCATTTT
J: TRBJ2-7; D: TRBD1; size: few; V: TRBV6-5; CDR3: CASRTTGGEQYF; DNA: TGTGCCAGCAGGACGACAGGGGGCGAGCAGTACTTC
J: TRBJ1-2; D: TRBD1; size: .; V: TRBV19; CDR3: CASSTGQGAWYGYTF; DNA: TGTGCCAGTAGTACCGGACAGGGGGCATGGTATGGCTACACCTTC
J: TRBJ1-4; D: .; size: .; V: TRBV6-9; CDR3: CASSSQRDEKLFF; DNA: TGTGCCAGCAGTTCCCAACGGGATGAAAAACTGTTTTTT
J: TRBJ2-6; D: .; size: .; V: TRBV6-6; CDR3: CASSSLSGSGANGLTF; DNA: TGTGCCAGCAGTTCGCTATCAGGGTCTGGGGCCAACGGCCTGACTTTC
J: TRBJ2-1; D: TRBD2; size: .; V: TRBV5-1; CDR3: CASSRDPSGSYNEQFF; DNA: TGCGCCAGCAGTCGGGACCCTAGCGGCTCCTACAATGAGCAGTTCTTC
J: TRBJ2-1; D: .; size: .; V: TRBV18; CDR3: CASSPNSYNEQFF; DNA: TGTGCCAGCTCACCCAACAGTTACAATGAGCAGTTCTTC
J: TRBJ2-3; D: TRBD1; size: .; V: TRBV2; CDR3: CASSDRGQADTQYF; DNA: TGTGCCAGCAGTGACAGGGGGCAGGCAGATACGCAGTATTTT
J: TRBJ2-3; D: .; size: few; V: TRBV9; CDR3: CASSGEVDTQYF; DNA: TGTGCCAGCAGCGGAGAGGTAGATACGCAGTATTTT
J: TRBJ1-2; D: .; size: .; V: TRBV11-2; CDR3: CASSLEGWRGPHYGYTF; DNA: TGTGCCAGCAGCTTAGAGGGGTGGAGGGGCCCTCACTATGGCTACACCTTC
J: TRBJ1-2; D: .; size: .; V: TRBV5-1; CDR3: CASSPVMNYGYTF; DNA: TGCGCCAGCAGCCCGGTAATGAACTATGGCTACACCTTC
J: TRBJ1-3; D: .; size: .; V: TRBV28; CDR3: CASSTRQWNTIYF; DNA: TGTGCCAGCAGTACACGACAGTGGAACACCATATATTTT
J: TRBJ2-3; D: .; size: few; V: TRBV10-3; CDR3: CAISAGTTDTQYF; DNA: TGTGCCATCAGCGCCGGGACTACAGATACGCAGTATTTT
J: TRBJ1-5; D: TRBD1; size: .; V: TRBV19; CDR3: CASSTNRGGQPQHF; DNA: TGTGCCAGTAGCACCAACAGGGGAGGACAGCCCCAGCATTTT
J: TRBJ2-3; D: TRBD2; size: few; V: TRBV28; CDR3: CASSFTSGNTQYF; DNA: TGTGCCAGCAGCTTCACTAGCGGGAATACGCAGTATTTT
J: TRBJ2-3; D: .; size: .; V: TRBV5-1; CDR3: CASSDRLSTDTQYF; DNA: TGCGCCAGCAGCGACAGGTTAAGCACAGATACGCAGTATTTT
J: TRBJ2-3; D: .; size: .; V: TRBV19; CDR3: CASSIQGIADTQYF; DNA: TGTGCCAGTAGTATACAGGGGATAGCAGATACGCAGTATTTT
J: TRBJ2-6; D: TRBD1; size: .; V: TRBV29-1; CDR3: CSVVTGGSSGANVLTF; DNA: TGCAGCGTTGTCACAGGGGGGAGCTCTGGGGCCAACGTCCTGACTTTC
J: TRBJ2-2; D: .; size: .; V: TRBV19; CDR3: CASSRLSAGELFF; DNA: TGTGCCAGTAGTAGGCTTAGCGCCGGGGAGCTGTTTTTT
J: TRBJ2-3; D: TRBD2; size: .; V: TRBV5-1; CDR3: CASAPGGADTQYF; DNA: TGCGCCAGCGCCCCGGGGGGTGCAGATACGCAGTATTTT
J: TRBJ2-5; D: .; size: .; V: TRBV2; CDR3: CASNNYLGEAQYF; DNA: TGTGCCAGCAATAATTACCTCGGGGAGGCCCAGTACTTC
J: TRBJ2-1; D: TRBD2; size: once; V: TRBV28; CDR3: CASSSSGRTHNEQFF; DNA: TGTGCCAGCAGTTCCAGCGGGAGAACTCACAATGAGCAGTTCTTC
J: TRBJ2-1; D: .; size: .; V: TRBV30; CDR3: CAWGATSLHEQFF; DNA: TGTGCCTGGGGGGCGACTAGTCTCCATGAGCAGTTCTTC
J: TRBJ2-7; D: .; size: few; V: TRBV5-4; CDR3: CASSSPGSSSYEQYF; DNA: TGTGCCAGCAGCTCTCCGGGATCTAGCTCCTACGAGCAGTACTTC
J: TRBJ1-5; D: .; size: once; V: TRBV19; CDR3: CASSITGSNQPQHF; DNA: TGTGCCAGTAGTATAACGGGGAGCAATCAGCCCCAGCATTTT
J: TRBJ2-7; D: .; size: few; V: TRBV7-8; CDR3: CASSTQSYSYEQYF; DNA: TGTGCCAGCAGCACCCAAAGCTACTCCTACGAGCAGTACTTC
J: TRBJ2-7; D: .; size: once; V: TRBV5-6; CDR3: CASMASSYEQYF; DNA: TGTGCCAGCATGGCATCCTCCTACGAGCAGTACTTC
J: TRBJ2-7; D: TRBD1; size: .; V: TRBV19; CDR3: CASSSTGTGTYEQYF; DNA: TGTGCCAGTAGTTCTACCGGGACAGGCACCTACGAGCAGTACTTC
J: TRBJ2-3; D: .; size: .; V: TRBV9; CDR3: CASSAGLADTDTQYF; DNA: TGTGCCAGCAGCGCGGGACTGGCAGACACAGATACGCAGTATTTT
J: TRBJ2-3; D: .; size: .; V: TRBV27; CDR3: CASSPRQGTDTQYF; DNA: TGTGCCAGCAGTCCCAGACAGGGCACAGATACGCAGTATTTT
J: TRBJ2-3; D: .; size: .; V: TRBV5-4; CDR3: CASSLDRASTDTQYF; DNA: TGTGCCAGCAGCTTGGACAGGGCAAGCACAGATACGCAGTATTTT